Shown below are 19 T cell receptor beta chains from a single sample sequenced in a study of neoadjuvant anti-PD-1 for oral cavity cancer. Indicated time point: after neoadjuvant nivolumab, at surgical resection. TCRdb keeps only in-frame clones here, not all; method: immunoSEQ multiplex PCR. The repertoire holds 5,500 to 7,000 clones, with around 51% as singletons. Sequenced material: tumor tissue, taken after nivolumab (anti-PD-1) treatment. Receptors were obtained from a person aged 35-80 years with oral cavity squamous cell carcinoma.

V is TRBV7-9 and J is TRBJ1-1; 8 nucleotides agree with TRBD1. The ends lost 3 bases at V and 3 bases at J; junction bases unmatched: 3. Germline CDR1 is SEHNR and CDR2 is FQNEAQ (reference sequence). This CDR3 is 14 amino acids long. For the CDR3, the DNA is TGTGCCAGCAGCTTCCGACAGGGGCACACTGAAGCTTTCTTT. Its translation is CASSFRQGHTEAFF.

This clone has a single count. V and J are TRBV13 and TRBJ2-2; 9 positions match TRBD1. Trimming cost V 5 bases and J 6 bases; bases outside gene matches: 10. This CDR3 region has 16 residues. Germline V CDR1 and CDR2: PRHDT, FYEKMQ (reference sequence). The CDR3 sequence is CASSPPSGQGPGELFF. In nucleotides, the CDR3 is TGTGCCAGCAGCCCCCCCTCGGGACAGGGACCCGGGGAGCTGTTTTTT.

This clone was detected only once. CDR3 nucleotides: TGTGCCAGCAGTTTAATTCCGCAGGGGCAGACTCCCACCTTC. Translation: CASSLIPQGQTPTF. This sequence joins TRBV27 and TRBJ1-2; TRBD1 might be the D (6 bases). V lost 2 bases and J lost 13, with 20 bases in between. Germline-derived CDR1 and CDR2 are MNHEY and SMNVEV (reference sequence). This CDR3 region has 14 residues.

Comments on this clone: Sequence at one end of the junction differs from germline and may be a read error. The chain carries TRBV13 and TRBJ2-1; TRBD2 aligns across 10 bases. The germline V gene encodes CDR1 PRHDT and CDR2 FYEKMQ (reference sequence). The CDR3 totals 15 residues. The CDR3 reads CASSLGLAAYNEQFF. Here the CDR3 DNA reads TGTGCCAGCAGCCTAGGACTAGCGGCTTACAATGAGCAGTTCTTC.

The rearrangement links TRBV6-1 to TRBJ1-3; 8 bases fit TRBD1. CDR3 size: 16 residues. Germline values: CDR1 MNHNS, CDR2 SASEGT. The V segment lost 2 bases and the J segment 5 bases; nucleotides outside the gene matches: 8. The CDR3 DNA sequence: TGTGCCAGCAGTGAATCGGCAGGGGGCCGCAGAAACACCATATATTTT. This codes for CASSESAGGRRNTIYF.

The V and J genes are TRBV9 and TRBJ2-5, with D possibly matching TRBD2 (7 bases). Germline CDR1 SGDLS, CDR2 YYNGEE. Trimming shortened V by 3 bases and J by 2 bases, and 11 bases separated the two germline ends. The CDR3 contains 14 residues. The CDR3 loop is CASSGGGGQETQYF. Here the CDR3 DNA reads TGTGCCAGCAGCGGGGGAGGGGGTCAAGAGACCCAGTACTTC.

The CDR3 spells CAWSSHMAGSKNIQYF. Here the CDR3 DNA reads TGTGCCTGGAGTAGTCACATGGCGGGGAGCAAAAACATTCAGTACTTC. The V gene is TRBV30, the J gene TRBJ2-4; TRBD2 is a possible D gene (6 bases). V lost 2 bases, J lost 3 bases, and 17 bases lay in between. This CDR3 region has 16 residues. Germline CDR1 and CDR2: GTSNPN and SVGIG (reference sequence).

The rearrangement links TRBV4-1 to TRBJ2-5, with TRBD1 as a possible D gene (6 bases). The CDR3 totals 15 residues. V was cut by 0 bases and J by 3 bases, with 11 bases left in between. Germline V gene sequence: CDR1 MGHRA, CDR2 YSYEKL. The CDR3 spells CASSQDWPGEETQYF. CDR3 in DNA: TGCGCCAGCAGCCAAGATTGGCCAGGGGAAGAGACCCAGTACTTC.

This clone was picked up a small number of times. V usage is TRBV6-1 and J usage is TRBJ2-7; D is unresolved. The CDR3 runs to 15 residues. The germline V gene has CDR1 MNHNS and CDR2 SASEGT. V shed 1 base and J shed 1 base, with 11 bases lying between them. The CDR3 here is CASSEGWGSSYEQYF. The CDR3 nucleotides read TGTGCCAGCAGTGAAGGATGGGGAAGTTCCTACGAGCAGTACTTC.

V is TRBV7-8 and J is TRBJ2-7, with a possible D match to TRBD2 (5 bases). CDR1 is SGHVS, CDR2 FQNEAQ, per germline. Trimming removed 0 bases from V and 3 bases from J, with 9 bases in between. This CDR3 is 14 amino acids long. The CDR3 nucleotides read TGTGCCAGCAGCTTAGCGAGGGAAAGCTACGAGCAGTACTTC. Translating it yields CASSLARESYEQYF. The variable domain in full, completed from reference TRBV7-8 and TRBJ2-7, reads GAGVSQSPRYKVAKRGQDVALRCDPISGHVSLFWYQQALGQGPEFLTYFQNEAQLDKSGLPSDRFFAERPEGSVSTLKIQRTQQEDSAVYLCASSLARESYEQYFGPGTRLTVT.

The chain links TRBV11-3 to TRBJ1-1; no clear D gene. This CDR3 spans 13 amino acids. The V gene lost 5 bases and the J gene lost 0 bases, with 7 bases spanning the gap. Germline V gives CDR1 SGHNT, CDR2 YENEEA. This CDR3 is CASSAYVNTEAFF. The CDR3 nucleotides read TGTGCCAGCAGCGCCTACGTGAACACTGAAGCTTTCTTT.

The chain links TRBV4-1 to TRBJ2-5; a possible D gene is TRBD1 (5 bases). CDR3 length equals 15 residues. The germline gives CDR1 MGHRA, CDR2 YSYEKL. V was pared by 1 base and J by 3 bases, with 12 bases between. CDR3 loop: CASSQGQTQEETQYF. CDR3 sequence (DNA): TGCGCCAGCAGCCAAGGACAGACACAAGAAGAGACCCAGTACTTC.

The rearrangement links TRBV18 to TRBJ1-1; perhaps TRBD1 as D (6 bases). Germline V lookup: CDR1 KGHSH, CDR2 LQKENI. V gave up 6 bases and J gave up 5 bases, with 13 bases separating them. This CDR3 contains 13 residues. CDR3 nucleotide sequence: TGTGCCAGCTCCCCTGGACAGTTGACTGAAGCTTTCTTT. Its translation: CASSPGQLTEAFF.

The rearrangement joins TRBV6-5 to TRBJ1-1, with D hard to call. The CDR3 runs 11 residues. The germline V gene encodes CDR1 MNHEY and CDR2 SVGAGI. Trimming pared 6 bases from V and 0 bases from J, leaving 2 bases between. CDR3: CASRLNTEAFF. The DNA of the CDR3 is TGTGCCAGCAGGCTGAACACTGAAGCTTTCTTT.

This clone showed up just a few times. This sequence joins TRBV19 and TRBJ1-2; D might be TRBD1 (5 bases). Trimming shortened V by 1 base and J by 6 bases, and 15 bases separated the two germline ends. This CDR3 is 15 amino acids long. Germline CDR1 and CDR2: LNHDA and SQIVND (reference sequence). The CDR3 DNA reads as TGTGCCAGTAGTATAGCCCTCAGCAGGGTCGATGGCTACACCTTC. It yields the protein CASSIALSRVDGYTF. Drawing the rest from reference TRBV19 and TRBJ1-2, the complete variable domain is DGGITQSPKYLFRKEGQNVTLSCEQNLNHDAMYWYRQDPGQGLRLIYYSQIVNDFQKGDIAEGYSVSREKKESFPLTVTSAQKNPTAFYLCASSIALSRVDGYTFGSGTRLTVV.

This chain connects TRBV19 to TRBJ2-2; a possible D gene is TRBD1 (6 bases). The CDR3 extends over 21 amino acids. Trimming left V 3 bases short and J 6 bases short, with 32 bases between. CDR1 and CDR2 (germline): LNHDA, SQIVND (reference sequence). CDR3 sequence reads: CASSMSFPTGQNSRSAGELFF. The CDR3 bases are TGTGCCAGTAGTATGTCTTTCCCAACCGGACAGAATTCTAGGTCTGCCGGGGAGCTGTTTTTT.

The J gene is TRBJ2-1, the V gene TRBV23-1; D gene uncertain. TRBV23-1 carries the ORF label, with uncertain function. Trimming removed 7 bases at V and 10 bases at J, with 5 bases between. This CDR3 contains 9 residues. CDR3 DNA sequence: TGCGCCAGCACTGGCGAGCAGTTCTTC. Its protein product is CASTGEQFF.

The rearrangement links TRBV5-1 to TRBJ1-1; D ambiguous. The V end was cut by 0 bases, the J end by 4 bases, with 7 bases between. CDR3 length: 13 amino acids. Germline loops: CDR1 SGHRS, CDR2 YFSETQ. CDR3 sequence reads: CASSLVRATEAFF. In DNA, the CDR3 is TGCGCCAGCAGCTTGGTTAGAGCCACTGAAGCTTTCTTT.

The rearrangement links TRBV4-1 to TRBJ2-2, with a possible D match to TRBD1 (6 bases). Trimming took off 0 bases at V and 5 bases at J, with 16 bases between the two ends. Germline CDR1 is MGHRA and CDR2 is YSYEKL. This CDR3 comprises 17 residues. The CDR3 spells CASSQDRAGAQTGELFF. In nucleotides, the CDR3 is TGCGCCAGCAGCCAAGATAGGGCAGGGGCACAGACCGGGGAGCTGTTTTTT.